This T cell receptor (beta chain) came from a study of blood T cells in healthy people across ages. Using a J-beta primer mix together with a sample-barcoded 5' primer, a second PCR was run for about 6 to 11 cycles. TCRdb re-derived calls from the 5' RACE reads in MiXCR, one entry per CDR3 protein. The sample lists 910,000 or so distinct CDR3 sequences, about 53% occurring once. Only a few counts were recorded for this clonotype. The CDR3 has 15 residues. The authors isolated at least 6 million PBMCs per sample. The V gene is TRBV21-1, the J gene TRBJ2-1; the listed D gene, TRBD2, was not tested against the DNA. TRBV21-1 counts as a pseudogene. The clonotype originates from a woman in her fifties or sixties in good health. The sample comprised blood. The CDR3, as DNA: TGTGCCAGCAGCAGGGGGGCGGGAGGCGGAGATGAGCAGTTCTTC. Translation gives CASSRGAGGGDEQFF.